Listed below are T cell receptor beta chains from one sample, sequenced in a study of blood T cell repertoires in COVID-19. Here immunoSEQ multiplex PCR was the method, and the copy in TCRdb shows in-frame clones only, minus some. The sample consists of more than 100,000 clones, over 70% of them appearing once. Sequencing was done on a sample of peripheral blood. The receptors shown here come from a man in his 70s with acute or convalescent COVID-19. CDR3s include the opening cysteine and the closing phenylalanine or tryptophan. A D gene is named only where the DNA matches it firmly. Size tells how often a clone was seen (once, few, many) or the class of an expanded clone, and some rows leave it out.

- | - | TRBJ1-5 | TRBV18 | CASSEASGNQPQHF | TGTGCCAGCTCAGAGGCATCGGGGAATCAGCCCCAGCATTTT
few | - | TRBJ1-1 | TRBV6-2/TRBV6-3 | CASSYLGSTEAFF | TGTGCCAGCAGTTACCTGGGCAGCACTGAAGCTTTCTTT
- | - | TRBJ1-3 | TRBV16 | CASSRFLLTGPLAGNTIYF | TGTGCCAGCAGCCGATTCCTGCTGACAGGCCCCTTAGCTGGAAACACCATATATTTT
- | - | TRBJ1-6 | TRBV21-1 | CASSPPRTGESSPLHF | TGTGCCAGCAGCCCCCCCAGGACAGGGGAAAGTTCACCCCTCCACTTT
- | - | TRBJ1-5 | TRBV7-8 | CASSSIREFSYSNQPQHF | TGTGCCAGCAGCTCCATTCGGGAGTTTAGCTATAGCAATCAGCCCCAGCATTTT
- | TRBD1 | TRBJ2-2 | TRBV11-2 | CASSFPDRGGGELFF | TGTGCCAGCAGCTTCCCGGACAGGGGGGGCGGGGAGCTGTTTTTT
- | - | TRBJ1-5 | TRBV12-5 | CASGLSFYQPQHF | TGTGCTAGTGGTTTGTCTTTCTATCAGCCCCAGCATTTT
- | - | TRBJ2-3 | TRBV7-2 | CASSLTVSTDTQYF | TGTGCCAGCAGCTTAACAGTAAGCACAGATACGCAGTATTTT
- | - | TRBJ2-3 | TRBV9 | CASGTDRSTDTQYF | TGTGCCAGCGGCACCGACAGAAGCACAGATACGCAGTATTTT
- | - | TRBJ1-1 | TRBV7-8 | CASSLVGLRMNTEAFF | TGTGCCAGCAGCTTAGTGGGACTACGAATGAACACTGAAGCTTTCTTT
- | - | TRBJ2-2 | TRBV5-6 | CASSLLQGGNTGELFF | TGTGCCAGCAGCTTGCTTCAAGGGGGGAACACCGGGGAGCTGTTTTTT
- | TRBD1 | TRBJ1-2 | TRBV6-6 | CASTNWDRGVYGYTF | TGTGCCAGCACCAATTGGGACAGGGGGGTGTATGGCTACACCTTC
- | - | TRBJ1-4 | TRBV5-6 | CASTRATVTEKLFF | TGTGCCAGCACCCGTGCGACAGTCACTGAAAAACTGTTTTTT
few | - | TRBJ2-2 | TRBV2 | CASTAGAGELFF | TGTGCCAGCACAGCAGGGGCCGGGGAGCTGTTTTTT
- | TRBD1 | TRBJ1-2 | TRBV6-4 | CASSASPGQGAGGYTF | TGTGCCAGCAGTGCCTCCCCGGGACAGGGGGCAGGAGGCTACACCTTC
- | TRBD1 | TRBJ2-1 | TRBV5-6 | CASIRARGPHNEQFF | TGTGCCAGCATTCGGGCGAGGGGGCCGCACAATGAGCAGTTCTTC
- | - | TRBJ1-5 | TRBV6-2/TRBV6-3 | CASSPLVTRSNQPQHF | TGTGCCAGCAGTCCCCTGGTGACAAGGAGCAATCAGCCCCAGCATTTT
- | TRBD1 | TRBJ2-2 | TRBV19 | CASRGTGVAGELFF | TGTGCCAGTAGGGGGACAGGGGTCGCCGGGGAGCTGTTTTTT
once | - | TRBJ1-6 | TRBV11-3 | CASSLRQDDSPLHF | TGTGCCAGCAGCCTTAGACAGGACGATTCACCCCTCCACTTT
- | TRBD1 | TRBJ1-2 | TRBV19 | CASTDLPQGGGYTF | TGTGCCAGTACCGACCTCCCACAGGGGGGCGGCTACACCTTC
- | TRBD2 | TRBJ2-1 | TRBV2 | CASILAGGRTYNEQFF | TGTGCCAGCATCCTAGCGGGGGGGCGCACCTACAATGAGCAGTTCTTC
few | - | TRBJ1-1 | TRBV2 | CASSQGRAEAFF | TGTGCCAGCTCGCAGGGGCGGGCTGAAGCTTTCTTT
once | TRBD1 | TRBJ2-3 | TRBV5-1 | CASSLAGQGAQDTQYF | TGCGCCAGCAGCTTGGCCGGACAGGGGGCCCAAGATACGCAGTATTTT
- | - | TRBJ1-1 | TRBV7-9 | CASRRIEAFF | TGTGCCAGCAGACGAATTGAGGCTTTCTTT
- | - | TRBJ1-5 | TRBV6-2/TRBV6-3 | CASSVGQVGQPQHF | TGTGCCAGCAGTGTGGGGCAGGTGGGTCAGCCCCAGCATTTT
few | - | TRBJ2-7 | TRBV5-3 | CARSLLWAEGAYEQYF | TGTGCCAGAAGCCTCTTATGGGCCGAGGGCGCCTACGAGCAGTACTTC
- | - | TRBJ2-3 | TRBV30 | CAWRTGTATDTQYF | TGTGCCTGGAGGACCGGGACTGCTACAGATACGCAGTATTTT
- | TRBD1 | TRBJ2-7 | TRBV9 | CASSVGGTGGLYEQYF | TGTGCCAGCAGCGTAGGAGGGACAGGGGGCCTCTACGAGCAGTACTTC
- | - | TRBJ1-3 | TRBV4-2 | CASSREGGGLGNTIYF | TGTGCCAGCAGCCGTGAGGGGGGGGGTCTTGGAAACACCATATATTTT
- | - | TRBJ2-1 | TRBV7-9 | CASSETGQYNNEQFF | TGTGCCAGCAGCGAGACAGGCCAGTACAACAATGAGCAGTTCTTC
- | - | TRBJ1-6 | TRBV21-1 | CASRLIGTGSSSYNSPLHF | TGTGCCAGCAGGCTAATCGGGACAGGGTCTTCATCCTATAATTCACCCCTCCACTTT
- | - | TRBJ1-1 | TRBV7-9 | CASSQEFYDTEAFF | TGTGCCAGCAGCCAGGAATTCTACGACACTGAAGCTTTCTTT
- | TRBD1 | TRBJ1-1 | TRBV12-5 | CASGPGQLNTEAFF | TGTGCTAGTGGACCGGGACAGCTGAACACTGAAGCTTTCTTT
- | TRBD1 | TRBJ2-1 | TRBV11-2 | CASSFRTGGSSYNEQFF | TGTGCCAGCAGCTTCAGGACAGGGGGGAGCTCCTACAATGAGCAGTTCTTC
- | - | TRBJ2-1 | TRBV5-1 | CASSLARVPNEQFF | TGCGCCAGCAGCTTGGCCCGGGTCCCCAATGAGCAGTTCTTC
- | - | TRBJ1-5 | TRBV21-1 | CASSKEEAGGYNQPQHF | TGTGCCAGCAGCAAAGAAGAGGCAGGGGGATACAATCAGCCCCAGCATTTT
- | TRBD1 | TRBJ1-1 | TRBV5-1 | CASSTGAGTEAFF | TGCGCCAGCTCTACAGGGGCGGGCACTGAAGCTTTCTTT
once | - | TRBJ1-3 | TRBV5-1 | CASSLEGRAFSGNTIYF | TGCGCCAGCAGCTTGGAGGGCAGGGCGTTCTCTGGAAACACCATATATTTT
- | TRBD1 | TRBJ1-4 | TRBV6-6 | CASSRQGAWEKLFF | TGTGCCAGCAGCAGACAGGGGGCTTGGGAAAAACTGTTTTTT
- | - | TRBJ2-2 | TRBV7-9 | CASSHGENTGELFF | TGTGCCAGCAGCCACGGGGAGAACACCGGGGAGCTGTTTTTT
- | TRBD2 | TRBJ2-1 | TRBV28 | CASRTTSGGTYNEQFF | TGTGCCAGCAGAACAACAAGCGGGGGAACCTACAATGAGCAGTTCTTC